A single sample is the source of the 21 T cell receptor beta chains below, sequenced in a study of cytomegalovirus exposure and HLA in healthy donors. Researchers ran the PCR with 60 Vbeta and 13 Jbeta primers. Sequencing used immunoSEQ multiplex PCR; TCRdb keeps in-frame clones, though not all of them. Seen here are 120,000 or so clones, roughly 80% observed once, and the top ten hold around 20%. Sequencing used PBMCs. The receptor set was obtained from a man aged 18 to 29 in good health and CMV-seropositive.

The table lists this clone with a count of one. V is TRBV2 and J is TRBJ1-3; 7 bases are a match to TRBD1. The CDR3 is 13 residues long. V was clipped by 4 bases and J by 3 bases; unmatched bases: 0. The germline V gene encodes CDR1 SNHLY and CDR2 FYNNEI. CDR3 protein: CASSGDSGNTIYF. In DNA form, the CDR3 reads TGTGCCAGCAGTGGGGACAGTGGAAACACCATATATTTT.

This chain uses TRBV9 with TRBJ2-1, with 7 bases identical to TRBD1. Unmatched junction bases numbered 6, after V lost 0 bases and J lost 6 bases. This CDR3 spans 15 amino acids. CDR1 is SGDLS, CDR2 YYNGEE, per germline. CDR3 sequence: CASSVGQGIGNEQFF. In nucleotides, the CDR3 is TGTGCCAGCAGCGTAGGACAGGGTATCGGCAATGAGCAGTTCTTC.

The chain combines TRBV7-9 with TRBJ2-7; D uncertain. The V gene lost 5 bases and the J gene lost 3 bases, with 11 bases spanning the gap. CDR1 is SEHNR and CDR2 is FQNEAQ in the germline V gene (reference sequence). This CDR3 comprises 13 residues. CDR3 sequence reads: CASSPSGYYEQYF. CDR3 nucleotides: TGTGCCAGCAGCCCGTCAGGCTACTACGAGCAGTACTTC.

This clone was seen a single time. The V call is TRBV4-1, the J call TRBJ1-4, with D perhaps matching TRBD1 (5 bases). The V and J ends lost 8 bases and 7 bases respectively, with 11 bases between them. There are 12 residues in the CDR3. CDR1 is MGHRA and CDR2 is YSYEKL in the germline V gene. As DNA, the CDR3 is TGCGCCAGCGGGGGGGGAAGTGAAAAACTGTTTTTT. Its translation is CASGGGSEKLFF.

A word on this clone: The same CDR3 can be traced to other DNA sequences in this sample. The rearrangement uses TRBV2 and TRBJ2-7; 7 bases are a match to TRBD1. The CDR3 sequence is 15 residues long. The trim removed 2 bases at V and 0 bases at J, leaving 4 bases unmatched. Germline loops: CDR1 SNHLY, CDR2 FYNNEI. CDR3: CASSELRGSSYEQYF. For the CDR3, the DNA is TGTGCCAGCAGTGAACTCAGGGGGAGCTCCTACGAGCAGTACTTC.

The J gene is TRBJ1-1, the V gene TRBV2, with a tentative D call TRBD1 (5 bases). Germline values: CDR1 SNHLY, CDR2 FYNNEI. V gave up 8 bases and J gave up 0 bases, with 13 bases separating them. CDR3 length equals 14 residues. The DNA of the CDR3 is TGTGCCAGCCTATTTAGGGGTTTGAACACTGAAGCTTTCTTT. As protein: CASLFRGLNTEAFF.

This chain uses TRBV30 with TRBJ2-7; D is perhaps TRBD1 (6 bases). The CDR3 spans 14 residues. V lost 3 bases and J lost 4, with 16 bases in between. Germline V gives CDR1 GTSNPN, CDR2 SVGIG (reference sequence). The CDR3 bases are TGTGCCTGGAGCGACTCACAGGGACGGTACGAGCAGTACTTC. As protein: CAWSDSQGRYEQYF.

V gene TRBV4-1 combines with J gene TRBJ1-3, with D hard to call. Germline CDR1 is MGHRA and CDR2 is YSYEKL. Trimming left V 0 bases short and J 4 bases short, with 16 bases between. The CDR3 sequence is 17 residues long. CDR3 sequence: CASSQDRLGGSGNTIYF. CDR3 DNA sequence: TGCGCCAGCAGCCAAGATAGGTTGGGAGGGTCCGGAAACACCATATATTTT.

J is TRBJ2-7 and V is TRBV5-1; D not resolved. The V end lost 0 bases, the J end lost 0 bases, and 7 bases lay between the germline ends. In germline, CDR1 is SGHRS, CDR2 YFSETQ. CDR3 length equals 14 residues. This CDR3 reads CASSLDGSSYEQYF. The CDR3 bases are TGCGCCAGCAGCTTGGACGGTAGCTCCTACGAGCAGTACTTC.

Written as DNA, the CDR3 is TGTGCCAGCAGTCCCGGGACAGGGGTAGCGGGGGACCTTATAAATACGCAGTATTTT. Translated: CASSPGTGVAGDLINTQYF. This rearrangement joins TRBV7-9 to TRBJ2-3, with D possibly matching TRBD1 (10 bases). The CDR3 is 19 residues long. Germline V gene lookup returns CDR1 SEHNR and CDR2 FQNEAQ (reference sequence). Trimming took 6 bases from V and 7 from J, leaving 32 bases between them.

This sequence joins TRBV5-6 and TRBJ1-4; D gene ambiguous. The CDR3 contains 17 residues. Germline V gene data show CDR1 as SGHDT and CDR2 as YYEEEE. V lost 4 bases, J lost 1 base, and 17 bases lay in between. The CDR3 region is CASSTSWGGRTNEKLFF. The CDR3 DNA reads as TGTGCCAGCAGCACAAGCTGGGGAGGGAGAACTAATGAAAAACTGTTTTTT. Supplemented by reference TRBV5-6 and TRBJ1-4, the full variable domain reads DAGVTQSPTHLIKTRGQQVTLRCSPKSGHDTVSWYQQALGQGPQFIFQYYEEEERQRGNFPDRFSGHQFPNYSSELNVNALLLGDSALYLCASSTSWGGRTNEKLFFGSGTQLSVL.

The chain employs TRBV18 and TRBJ2-1, with 7 bases that match TRBD1. This CDR3 contains 14 residues. With 3 bases clipped from V and 7 bases from J, the junction kept 6 bases outside the gene matches. CDR1 is KGHSH, CDR2 LQKENI, per germline. CDR3 region: CASSPKTGKNEQFF. In nucleotides, the CDR3 is TGTGCCAGCTCACCCAAGACAGGGAAGAATGAGCAGTTCTTC. The full variable domain, with the rest looked up from reference TRBV18 and TRBJ2-1, is NAGVMQNPRHLVRRRGQEARLRCSPMKGHSHVYWYRQLPEEGLKFMVYLQKENIIDESGMPKERFSAEFPKEGPSILRIQQVVRGDSAAYFCASSPKTGKNEQFFGPGTRLTVL.

The J gene is TRBJ2-1, the V gene TRBV6-1; no definite D call. The CDR3 runs 12 residues. Germline assignment: CDR1 MNHNS and CDR2 SASEGT. V dropped 6 bases and J dropped 8 bases, with 11 bases sitting between them. CDR3 in DNA: TGTGCCAGCAGAGCACCTTTCTATGAGCAGTTCTTC. Protein: CASRAPFYEQFF.

This chain uses TRBV27 with TRBJ2-7; maybe TRBD2 (7 bases). Trimming removed 5 bases from V and 5 bases from J, with 19 bases in between. Germline V gene lookup returns CDR1 MNHEY and CDR2 SMNVEV (reference sequence). The CDR3 loop spans 15 amino acids. The CDR3 sequence: CASSPRGGGAHEQYF. CDR3 coding DNA: TGTGCCAGCAGTCCACGCGGTGGGGGGGCCCACGAGCAGTACTTC.

This clone was picked up a small number of times. The rearrangement joins TRBV29-1 to TRBJ2-1; D remains unclear. The CDR3 contains 11 residues. The V and J ends lost 1 base and 8 bases respectively, with 6 bases between them. Germline CDR1 reads SQVTM; CDR2 reads ANQGSEA. CDR3 loop: CSVEVGHEQFF. As DNA, the CDR3 is TGCAGCGTTGAAGTTGGCCATGAGCAGTTCTTC.

This clone has just one count. V and J are TRBV6-6 and TRBJ2-7, with 8 nucleotides matching TRBD1. The CDR3 runs 14 residues. Germline trimming cut 2 bases from V and 3 bases from J; bases unmatched to any gene: 3. CDR1 and CDR2 from the germline V gene are MNHNY and SVGAGI (reference sequence). The CDR3 loop reads CASSYADRDYEQYF. As DNA, the CDR3 is TGTGCCAGCAGTTACGCGGACAGGGACTACGAGCAGTACTTC.

This sequence joins TRBV10-1 and TRBJ2-1, with 11 bases aligning to TRBD2. This CDR3 comprises 14 residues. Per germline, CDR1 WNHNN and CDR2 SYGVQD (reference sequence). Trimming removed 2 bases from V and 6 bases from J; junction bases left unmatched: 0. The CDR3 nucleotides read TGCGCCAGCAGTGAGCTAGCGGGGGGCAATGAGCAGTTCTTC. This sequence encodes CASSELAGGNEQFF.

This clone has just one count. The rearrangement uses TRBV7-9 and TRBJ1-2; D remains ambiguous. Germline CDR1 reads SEHNR; CDR2 reads FQNEAQ (reference sequence). The CDR3 covers 15 residues. Trimming took 3 bases from V and 4 from J, leaving 15 bases between them. The CDR3 sequence is CASSFGVGKAYGYTF. Here the CDR3 DNA reads TGTGCCAGCAGCTTTGGGGTCGGGAAGGCCTATGGCTACACCTTC.

The rearrangement links TRBV5-1 to TRBJ2-1; 7 bases are a match to TRBD1. Germline CDR1 reads SGHRS; CDR2 reads YFSETQ. With 4 bases clipped from V and 0 bases from J, the junction kept 1 base outside the gene matches. The length of the CDR3 is 14 residues. The CDR3 reads CASSGDSSYNEQFF. CDR3 DNA: TGCGCCAGCAGCGGGGACAGCTCCTACAATGAGCAGTTCTTC.

The count of this clone is one. In the same sample, other DNA sequences code for this CDR3. The genes are TRBV7-3 and TRBJ2-2; D call uncertain. This CDR3 contains 14 residues. With 3 bases removed from V and 6 bases from J, the gap between germline ends came to 11 bases. Germline loops: CDR1 SGHTA, CDR2 FQGTGA. The CDR3 reads CASSLSRGSGELFF. DNA of the CDR3: TGTGCCAGCAGCTTGTCTAGAGGCTCCGGGGAGCTGTTTTTT.

The chain couples TRBV7-3 to TRBJ2-1, with 7 bases matching TRBD1. CDR1 is SGHTA, CDR2 FQGTGA, per germline. The CDR3 has 16 amino acids. Trimming cost V 0 bases and J 6 bases; bases outside gene matches: 8. DNA for the CDR3: TGTGCCAGCAGCTTAACCCGGACAGGAACCTTCAATGAGCAGTTCTTC. It yields the protein CASSLTRTGTFNEQFF.